This entry features one TCR beta chain sequence. The sample comes from a study of blood T cell repertoires in COVID-19. About the research overall: Nucleic acid was either cDNA or gDNA, and it came from T cells, B-cell-depleted T cells, or PBMCs.

In the original processing: Nucleated cell counts were estimated from reference gene primer amplification. Produced via immunoSEQ multiplex PCR; TCRdb's table is partial and in-frame only. Clonal size and the V and J genes are those of that table, whereas D and trimming came from the DNA. The sample has over 200,000 clones, about 84% seen once. Recruitment covered fewer than 25 US areas and drew participants whose ages spanned roughly 18 to 89 years. Donors of Cohort 3 who recovered were those that had two negative PCRs, clearance, or symptom resolution. With 2 bases clipped from V and 5 bases from J, the junction kept 6 bases outside the gene matches. The germline CDR1 and CDR2 sequences are SGHRS and YFSETQ. The CDR3 covers 14 residues.

The specimen was PBMCs or T cells enriched from blood (not recorded which). This sequence was found in a man aged 55 to 70 who had recovered from COVID-19. V gene TRBV5-1 combines with J gene TRBJ1-2; 7 bases are a match to TRBD1. CDR3 in amino acids: CASSFQQGRYGYTF. The CDR3 DNA reads as TGCGCCAGCAGCTTCCAACAGGGGAGGTATGGCTACACCTTC.